The 8 T cell receptor beta chains below come from one sample, sequenced in a study of blood T cell repertoires in COVID-19. Sequenced by immunoSEQ multiplex PCR; TCRdb stores in-frame clones only, minus some. Counted here are about 120,000 clones, 86% occurring once; the ten biggest clones make up around 4%. Sequencing was done on a sample of peripheral blood. These receptors all come from a man between 40 and 49 years old with acute or convalescent COVID-19.

V gene TRBV6-1 combines with J gene TRBJ1-2, with D possibly matching TRBD1 (5 bases). The length of the CDR3 is 14 residues. Germline lookup yields CDR1 MNHNS and CDR2 SASEGT. The V end was cut by 3 bases, the J end by 8 bases, with 16 bases between. The DNA for the CDR3 is TGTGCCAGCAGTGATATTGGAGGGGCCATGGGCTACACCTTC. Protein product: CASSDIGGAMGYTF.

The chain recombines TRBV27 with TRBJ2-2; no clear D gene. Trimming cost V 2 bases and J 1 base, with 5 bases left between them. The CDR3 covers 14 residues. Germline CDR1 is MNHEY and CDR2 is SMNVEV (reference sequence). The CDR3 is CASSLNRNTGELFF. The CDR3 DNA follows: TGTGCCAGCAGTTTAAACAGGAACACCGGGGAGCTGTTTTTT.

The gene calls are TRBV6-2 or TRBV6-3 and TRBJ2-3, with unresolved D. Germline loops: CDR1 MNHEY, CDR2 SVGEGT. The CDR3 is 12 amino acids. Trimming took off 6 bases at V and 5 bases at J, with 9 bases between the two ends. The CDR3 loop is CASSSLGDTQYF. CDR3 coding DNA: TGTGCCAGCAGCTCACTCGGAGATACGCAGTATTTT.

The chain couples TRBV6-6 to TRBJ1-4; TRBD1 matches at 8 bases. This CDR3 spans 14 amino acids. With 3 bases clipped from V and 8 bases from J, the junction kept 5 bases outside the gene matches. Per the germline V gene, CDR1 is MNHNY and CDR2 is SVGAGI (reference sequence). The CDR3 sequence is CASSYQGAREKLFF. CDR3 nucleotides: TGTGCCAGCAGTTATCAGGGGGCTCGAGAAAAACTGTTTTTT.

V and J are TRBV10-2 and TRBJ2-5; TRBD2 might be the D (5 bases). The length of the CDR3 is 11 residues. The germline V gene encodes CDR1 WSHSY and CDR2 SAAADI. Trimming took 10 bases from V and 4 from J, leaving 10 bases between them. The CDR3 bases are TGCGCCACCGGAGGAGGAGAGACCCAGTACTTC. This encodes CATGGGETQYF.

The rearrangement uses TRBV27 and TRBJ2-7; possible D gene TRBD2, 5 bases. The ends were cut back, 6 bases at V and 9 bases at J, with 18 bases in the middle. The CDR3 is 13 amino acids. Germline V gene data show CDR1 as MNHEY and CDR2 as SMNVEV (reference sequence). CDR3 region: CASSPLREWVQYF. The CDR3 nucleotides are TGTGCCAGCAGCCCCTTGAGGGAGTGGGTGCAGTACTTC.

The chain is built from TRBV6-1 and TRBJ2-2, with 12 bases aligning to TRBD2. The CDR3 sequence is 15 residues long. Germline values: CDR1 MNHNS, CDR2 SASEGT. V shed 5 bases and J 7 bases; nucleotides not matched to a gene: 5. CDR3 DNA sequence: TGTGCCAGCAGTTCTAGCGGGGGGGCCTACGGGGAGCTGTTTTTT. This translates into CASSSSGGAYGELFF.

The chain employs TRBV5-1 and TRBJ2-5, with TRBD2 matching over 9 bases. Germline V CDR1 and CDR2: SGHRS, YFSETQ. There are 13 residues in the CDR3. V dropped 0 bases and J dropped 13; count of bases not matched to a gene: 7. The CDR3 loop is CASSLEGGRVRYF. Here the CDR3 DNA reads TGCGCCAGCAGCTTGGAGGGCGGGAGGGTCCGGTACTTC. The full variable domain, in which reference TRBV5-1 and TRBJ2-5 provide the parts outside the CDR3, is KAGVTQTPRYLIKTRGQQVTLSCSPISGHRSVSWYQQTPGQGLQFLFEYFSETQRNKGNFPGRFSGRQFSNSRSEMNVSTLELGDSALYLCASSLEGGRVRYFGPGTRLLVL.